A single sample gave rise to the 25 T cell receptor beta chains below, sequenced in a study of blood T cell repertoires in COVID-19. TCRdb keeps only in-frame clones here, not all; method: immunoSEQ multiplex PCR. The sample includes 150,000 or so clones, less than 95% of them seen just once. Material for sequencing was peripheral blood. These receptor sequences come from a man aged 50 or older with acute or convalescent COVID-19.

The chain has TRBV3-1 (or the pseudogene TRBV3-2) and TRBJ1-6; weak D call: TRBD1 (6 bases). This CDR3 comprises 16 residues. From germline, CDR1 is LGHDT and CDR2 YNNKEL (reference sequence). Trimming shortened V by 2 bases and J by 6 bases, and 14 bases separated the two germline ends. The CDR3 reads CASSQRGAGGNSPLHF. CDR3 in DNA: TGTGCCAGCAGCCAACGGGGGGCGGGGGGTAATTCACCCCTCCACTTT.

This clone was picked up one time. The gene calls are TRBV9 and TRBJ1-2, with D possibly matching TRBD1 (5 bases). The CDR3 has 19 amino acids. Germline CDR1 reads SGDLS; CDR2 reads YYNGEE. Trimming stripped 3 bases from V and 1 base from J, with 25 bases between. The CDR3 DNA is TGTGCCAGCAGCGAGCAAGGTCGGGGACCCGGGGGAGATAACTATGGCTACACCTTC. Residues: CASSEQGRGPGGDNYGYTF.

The chain uses TRBV11-3 and TRBJ2-1, with D possibly being TRBD2 (6 bases). The CDR3 is made up of 15 amino acids. CDR1 is SGHNT, CDR2 YENEEA, per germline. Trimming left V 5 bases short and J 7 bases short, with 18 bases between. CDR3 DNA sequence: TGTGCCAGCAGCCGCAGGGACTCGGCTGTGAATGAGCAGTTCTTC. Translated, it gives CASSRRDSAVNEQFF.

This chain links TRBV11-2 with TRBJ2-1, with 7 nucleotides matching TRBD2. With 5 bases clipped from V and 9 bases from J, the junction kept 19 bases outside the gene matches. The CDR3 is 17 amino acids. CDR1 and CDR2 from the germline V gene are SGHAT and FQNNGV. The CDR3 reads CASSPKPSGGHRGEQFF. The CDR3 DNA reads TGTGCCAGCAGCCCAAAACCATCGGGAGGTCATAGGGGTGAGCAGTTCTTC.

This chain links TRBV4-1 with TRBJ2-7, with 8 bases aligning to TRBD2. CDR3 length equals 15 residues. The ends lost 2 bases at V and 2 bases at J; junction bases unmatched: 5. Germline CDR1 reads MGHRA; CDR2 reads YSYEKL. DNA of the CDR3: TGCGCCAGCAGCCAATTTAGCGGGATAACCTACGAGCAGTACTTC. Residues: CASSQFSGITYEQYF.

In the case of this clone: Other DNA sequences in the same sample also yield this CDR3. V and J are TRBV18 and TRBJ2-5, with 7 bases lining up with TRBD1. J was trimmed by 2 bases and V by 3 bases; bases with no gene match: 0. The CDR3 length is 13 residues. Germline assignment: CDR1 KGHSH and CDR2 LQKENI. The CDR3 here is CASSPGQQETQYF. CDR3 sequence (DNA): TGTGCCAGCTCACCGGGACAGCAAGAGACCCAGTACTTC.

This clone was detected once. The rearrangement uses TRBV28 and TRBJ1-5; 9 nucleotides line up with TRBD1. The CDR3 runs to 15 residues. In germline, CDR1 is MDHEN, CDR2 SYDVKM. V lost 5 bases and J lost 6; bases outside the gene matches: 8. DNA of the CDR3: TGTGCCAGCAGTGTACAGGGGGCAGTTAGTCAGCCCCAGCATTTT. Its protein product is CASSVQGAVSQPQHF.

The J gene is TRBJ2-5, the V gene TRBV7-2, with 7 bases aligning to TRBD2. Germline-derived CDR1 and CDR2 are SGHTA and FQGNSA. V was clipped by 4 bases and J by 2 bases; unmatched bases: 4. The CDR3 extends over 14 amino acids. The CDR3 spells CASSYPGLQETQYF. In DNA, the CDR3 is TGTGCCAGCAGCTATCCGGGACTACAAGAGACCCAGTACTTC.

The chain joins TRBV7-3 to TRBJ1-5, with D possibly being TRBD1 (5 bases). There are 13 residues in the CDR3. Trimming stripped 5 bases from V and 7 bases from J, with 12 bases between. Germline CDR1 is SGHTA and CDR2 is FQGTGA. The CDR3 is CASSRGEGQPQHF. CDR3 in DNA: TGTGCCAGCAGCCGGGGGGAGGGCCAGCCCCAGCATTTT.

This rearrangement joins TRBV7-2 to TRBJ2-1; 8 positions agree with TRBD2. Looked up from germline, CDR1 is SGHTA and CDR2 is FQGNSA. CDR3 size: 18 residues. The J segment lost 1 base and the V segment lost 6 bases, leaving 14 bases of the junction unmatched. DNA of the CDR3: TGTGCCAGCAGACGGGTCAGAGCGGGACTAGGGTCCTACAATGAGCAGTTCTTC. Translating it yields CASRRVRAGLGSYNEQFF.

The chain couples TRBV18 to TRBJ2-7, with 7 bases aligning to TRBD2. Germline V gene data show CDR1 as KGHSH and CDR2 as LQKENI. The CDR3 consists of 15 residues. V dropped 2 bases and J dropped 0; count of bases not matched to a gene: 4. The CDR3 here is CASSPVERGSYEQYF. The CDR3 DNA is TGTGCCAGCTCACCAGTCGAGCGGGGCTCCTACGAGCAGTACTTC.

The count of this clone is one. V gene TRBV18 combines with J gene TRBJ2-1, with 10 bases fitting TRBD2. Per germline, CDR1 KGHSH and CDR2 LQKENI. Unmatched junction bases numbered 8, after V lost 3 bases and J lost 6 bases. CDR3 length equals 16 residues. The CDR3 DNA sequence: TGTGCCAGCTCACCTCTTCTAGCGGGAGTTTCCAATGAGCAGTTCTTC. It specifies CASSPLLAGVSNEQFF.

This clone was seen only once. The chain has TRBV7-6 and TRBJ2-7; 8 positions agree with TRBD2. J was trimmed by 3 bases and V by 5 bases; bases with no gene match: 12. The germline gives CDR1 SGHVS, CDR2 FNYEAQ. The CDR3 is 16 amino acids. The chain's CDR3 is CASSPIGAGDIYEQYF. The DNA of the CDR3 is TGTGCCAGCAGCCCCATTGGAGCGGGAGATATCTACGAGCAGTACTTC.

DNA of the CDR3: TGCGCCAGCAGCCCTTCGATCCAGGGGGGCGGCTACACCTTC. It codes for CASSPSIQGGGYTF. The chain joins TRBV4-3 to TRBJ1-2, with TRBD1 identical over 7 bases. The CDR3 contains 14 residues. V was pared by 4 bases and J by 8 bases, with 10 bases of the junction left unmatched. Per the germline V gene, CDR1 is LGHNA and CDR2 is YSLEER.

The rearrangement joins TRBV7-2 to TRBJ1-4; D perhaps matches TRBD1 (5 bases). The CDR3 is made up of 19 amino acids. CDR1 is SGHTA, CDR2 FQGNSA, per germline. Trimming pared 4 bases from V and 4 bases from J, leaving 25 bases between. The CDR3 region has the DNA TGTGCCAGCAGCTCACAATTGACGCTCCGGGACTTACTTAATGAAAAACTGTTTTTT. This encodes CASSSQLTLRDLLNEKLFF.

The chain employs TRBV9 and TRBJ2-1, with 9 bases fitting TRBD1. The CDR3 is 15 amino acids. Per the germline V gene, CDR1 is SGDLS and CDR2 is YYNGEE. The V gene end was trimmed by 3 bases and the J gene end by 6 bases; junction bases not matched to a gene: 7. The chain's CDR3 is CASSAGTGFPNEQFF. The CDR3 DNA is TGTGCCAGCAGCGCGGGGACAGGGTTTCCCAATGAGCAGTTCTTC.

The V and J genes are TRBV4-1 and TRBJ2-3, with TRBD2 as a possible D gene (5 bases). The CDR3 runs to 17 residues. V lost 1 base to trimming and J lost 2 bases, with 16 bases between them. Germline V lookup: CDR1 MGHRA, CDR2 YSYEKL. The CDR3 sequence is CASSQGQRRVNTDTQYF. CDR3 coding DNA: TGCGCCAGCAGCCAAGGTCAGCGGCGGGTCAACACAGATACGCAGTATTTT.

This clone was recorded once. The rearrangement joins TRBV29-1 to TRBJ2-7, with 10 bases identical to TRBD2. V gave up 7 bases and J gave up 2 bases; unmatched junction bases: 5. Germline CDR1 and CDR2: SQVTM and ANQGSEA. The CDR3 has 13 residues. Written as DNA, the CDR3 is TGCAGCGCTCGGACTAGCGGAACCTACGAGCAGTACTTC. This codes for CSARTSGTYEQYF.

The chain links TRBV24-1 to TRBJ2-5; 7 nucleotides line up with TRBD2. Per germline, CDR1 KGHDR and CDR2 SFDVKD. Trimming at V came to 3 bases and at J to 6 bases, leaving 6 bases not matched to a gene. The CDR3 covers 14 residues. CDR3 in DNA: TGTGCCACCAGTGATCCTGGGGGGGTCCAGACCCAGTACTTC. It yields the protein CATSDPGGVQTQYF.

CDR3 in DNA: TGCAGCCCGAGCTCAGGGCACGAGCAGTACGTC. Residues: CSPSSGHEQYV. V and J are TRBV20-1 and TRBJ2-7; D is perhaps TRBD1 (5 bases). The CDR3 is made up of 11 amino acids. Germline-derived CDR1 and CDR2 are DFQATT and SNEGSKA (reference sequence).

J is TRBJ2-3 and V is TRBV29-1; maybe TRBD1 (5 bases). CDR3 size: 12 residues. The germline V and J ends were trimmed by 2 bases and 6 bases, with 9 bases remaining between them. Per the germline V gene, CDR1 is SQVTM and CDR2 is ANQGSEA. DNA of the CDR3: TGCAGCGTTGAAAGGGGCTCGGATACGCAGTATTTT. This sequence encodes CSVERGSDTQYF.

This clone showed up just once. This chain links TRBV30 with TRBJ1-1; TRBD1 agrees at 7 bases. CDR1 GTSNPN and CDR2 SVGIG come from the germline V gene (reference sequence). The CDR3 spans 12 residues. Trimming at V came to 5 bases and at J to 4 bases, leaving 4 bases not matched to a gene. CDR3 sequence (DNA): TGTGCCTGGGACAGGGTCGGCACTGAAGCTTTCTTT. Its protein is CAWDRVGTEAFF.

The J gene is TRBJ2-3, the V gene TRBV18; 11 nucleotides match TRBD2. Germline V gives CDR1 KGHSH, CDR2 LQKENI. The CDR3 runs to 15 residues. V lost 6 bases to trimming and J lost 6 bases; unmatched junction nucleotides: 8. The CDR3 bases are TGTGCCAGCTCCCTTACTAGCGGGAGACGGGATACGCAGTATTTT. Its protein is CASSLTSGRRDTQYF.

The chain joins TRBV5-4 to TRBJ2-5; a weak D match, TRBD1 (6 bases). The CDR3 spans 14 residues. The germline V and J ends were trimmed by 2 bases and 3 bases, with 11 bases remaining between them. The germline gives CDR1 SGHNT, CDR2 YYREEE (reference sequence). The CDR3 nucleotides read TGTGCCAGCAGCTTTCAGGGGACGGAAGAGACCCAGTACTTC. Protein: CASSFQGTEETQYF.

J is TRBJ2-2 and V is TRBV14; 7 bases are a match to TRBD2. The V segment lost 1 base and the J segment 3 bases; nucleotides outside the gene matches: 5. This CDR3 spans 16 amino acids. Germline V lookup: CDR1 SGHDN, CDR2 FVKESK. The DNA for the CDR3 is TGTGCCAGCAGCCAAGTTTCTGGGAGGGACACCGGGGAGCTGTTTTTT. This translates into CASSQVSGRDTGELFF. Full variable domain (remainder filled in from reference TRBV14 and TRBJ2-2): EAGVTQFPSHSVIEKGQTVTLRCDPISGHDNLYWYRRVMGKEIKFLLHFVKESKQDESGMPNNRFLAERTGGTYSTLKVQPAELEDSGVYFCASSQVSGRDTGELFFGEGSRLTVL.